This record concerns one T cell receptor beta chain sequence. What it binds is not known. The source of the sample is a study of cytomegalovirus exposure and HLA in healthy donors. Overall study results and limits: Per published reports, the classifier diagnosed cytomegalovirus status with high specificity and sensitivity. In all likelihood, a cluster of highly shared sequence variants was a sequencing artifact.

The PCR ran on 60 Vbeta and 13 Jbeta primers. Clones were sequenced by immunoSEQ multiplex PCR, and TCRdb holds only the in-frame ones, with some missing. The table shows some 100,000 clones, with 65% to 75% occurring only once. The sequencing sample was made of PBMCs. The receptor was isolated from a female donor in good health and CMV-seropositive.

The chain's CDR3 is CASSYGAGANVLTF. DNA for the CDR3: TGCGCCAGCAGCTACGGTGCTGGGGCCAACGTCCTGACTTTC. The V gene is TRBV5-1, the J gene TRBJ2-6; D gene uncertain. The V and J ends lost 3 bases and 2 bases respectively, with 6 bases between them. The CDR3 loop spans 14 amino acids. Germline-derived CDR1 and CDR2 are SGHRS and YFSETQ.